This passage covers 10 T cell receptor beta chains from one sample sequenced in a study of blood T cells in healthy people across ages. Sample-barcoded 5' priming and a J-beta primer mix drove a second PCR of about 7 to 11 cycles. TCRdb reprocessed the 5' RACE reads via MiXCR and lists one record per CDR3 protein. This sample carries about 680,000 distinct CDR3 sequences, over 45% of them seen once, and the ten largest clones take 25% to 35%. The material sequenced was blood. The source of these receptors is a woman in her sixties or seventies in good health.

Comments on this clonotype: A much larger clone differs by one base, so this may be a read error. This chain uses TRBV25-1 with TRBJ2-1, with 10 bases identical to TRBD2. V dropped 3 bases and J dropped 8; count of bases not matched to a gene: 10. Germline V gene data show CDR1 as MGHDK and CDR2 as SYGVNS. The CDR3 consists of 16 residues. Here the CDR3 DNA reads TGTGCCAGCAGTGATTCTAGCGGGAGCCCTAACGATGAGCAGTTCTTC. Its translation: CASSDSSGSPNDEQFF.

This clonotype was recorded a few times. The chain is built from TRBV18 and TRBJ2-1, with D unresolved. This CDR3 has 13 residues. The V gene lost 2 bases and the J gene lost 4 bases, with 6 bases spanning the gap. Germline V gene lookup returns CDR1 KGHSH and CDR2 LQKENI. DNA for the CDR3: TGTGCCAGCTCACCAAGCGCTTACAATGAGCAGTTCTTC. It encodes CASSPSAYNEQFF.

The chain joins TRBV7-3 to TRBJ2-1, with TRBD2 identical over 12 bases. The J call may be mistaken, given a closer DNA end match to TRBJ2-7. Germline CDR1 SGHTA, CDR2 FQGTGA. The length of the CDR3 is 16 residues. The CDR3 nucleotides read TGTGCCAGCAGCTTACGCGGGACTAGCGGGCCCCATGAGCAGTACTTC. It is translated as CASSLRGTSGPHEQYF.

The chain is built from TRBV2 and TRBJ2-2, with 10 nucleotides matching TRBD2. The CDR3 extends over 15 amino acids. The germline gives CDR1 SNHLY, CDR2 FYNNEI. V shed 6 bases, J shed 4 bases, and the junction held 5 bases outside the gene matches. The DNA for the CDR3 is TGTGCCAGCAGACCCAGCGGGAGGGGCACCGGGGAGCTGTTTTTT. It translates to CASRPSGRGTGELFF.

CDR3: CSAGSHTGLAGEQFF. The CDR3 region has the DNA TGCAGTGCTGGATCCCATACGGGACTAGCAGGTGAGCAGTTCTTC. The chain couples TRBV20-1 to TRBJ2-1, with TRBD2 matching over 9 bases. The J segment lost 9 bases and the V segment lost 5 bases, leaving 14 bases of the junction unmatched. CDR3 size: 15 residues. CDR1 DFQATT and CDR2 SNEGSKA come from the germline V gene (reference sequence).

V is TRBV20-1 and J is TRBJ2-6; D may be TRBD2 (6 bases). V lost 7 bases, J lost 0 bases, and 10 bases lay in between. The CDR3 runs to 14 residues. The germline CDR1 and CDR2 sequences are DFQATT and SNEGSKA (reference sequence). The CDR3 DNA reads TGCAGTGTTCCGGAGGGCTCTGGGGCCAACGTCCTGACTTTC. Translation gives CSVPEGSGANVLTF.

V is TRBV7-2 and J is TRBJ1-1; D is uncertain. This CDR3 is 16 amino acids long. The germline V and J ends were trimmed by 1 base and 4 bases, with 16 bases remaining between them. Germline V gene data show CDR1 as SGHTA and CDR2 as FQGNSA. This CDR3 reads CASSLVPQVKGTEAFF. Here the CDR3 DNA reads TGTGCCAGCAGCTTAGTACCCCAGGTTAAAGGCACTGAAGCTTTCTTT.

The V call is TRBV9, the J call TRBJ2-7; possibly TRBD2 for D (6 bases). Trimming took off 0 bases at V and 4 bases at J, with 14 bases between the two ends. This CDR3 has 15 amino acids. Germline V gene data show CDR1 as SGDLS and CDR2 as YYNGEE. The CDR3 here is CASSVGVREPYEQYF. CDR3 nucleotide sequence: TGTGCCAGCAGCGTAGGTGTACGGGAGCCGTACGAGCAGTACTTC.

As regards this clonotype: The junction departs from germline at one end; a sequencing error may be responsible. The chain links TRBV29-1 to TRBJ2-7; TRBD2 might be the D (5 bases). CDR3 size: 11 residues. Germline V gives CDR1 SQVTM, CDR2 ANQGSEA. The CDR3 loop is CSVEDSNEQYF. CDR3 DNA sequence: TGCAGCGTTGAGGACTCCAACGAGCAGTACTTC.

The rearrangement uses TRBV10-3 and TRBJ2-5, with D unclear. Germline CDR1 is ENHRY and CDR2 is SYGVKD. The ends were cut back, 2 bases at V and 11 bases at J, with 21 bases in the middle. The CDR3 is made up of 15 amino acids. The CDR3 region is CAISEERRPLSEQYF. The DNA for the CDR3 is TGTGCCATCAGTGAGGAGCGACGCCCCCTAAGTGAGCAGTACTTC.